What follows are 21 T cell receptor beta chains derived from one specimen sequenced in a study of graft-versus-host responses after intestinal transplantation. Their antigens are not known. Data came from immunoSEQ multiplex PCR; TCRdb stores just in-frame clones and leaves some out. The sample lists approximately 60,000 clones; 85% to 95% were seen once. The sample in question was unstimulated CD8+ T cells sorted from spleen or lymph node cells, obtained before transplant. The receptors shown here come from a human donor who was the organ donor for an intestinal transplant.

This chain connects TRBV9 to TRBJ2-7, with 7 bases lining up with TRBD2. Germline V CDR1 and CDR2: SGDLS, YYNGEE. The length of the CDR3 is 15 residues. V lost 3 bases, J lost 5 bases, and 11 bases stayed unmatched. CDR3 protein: CASSAPGTNPHEQYF. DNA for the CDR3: TGTGCCAGCAGCGCCCCCGGGACTAATCCCCACGAGCAGTACTTC.

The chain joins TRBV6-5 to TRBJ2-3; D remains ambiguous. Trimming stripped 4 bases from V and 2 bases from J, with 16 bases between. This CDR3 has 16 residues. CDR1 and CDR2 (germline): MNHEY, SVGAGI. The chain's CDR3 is CASSWSRSRYTDTQYF. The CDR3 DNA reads TGTGCCAGCAGTTGGTCCCGGTCCAGGTACACAGATACGCAGTATTTT.

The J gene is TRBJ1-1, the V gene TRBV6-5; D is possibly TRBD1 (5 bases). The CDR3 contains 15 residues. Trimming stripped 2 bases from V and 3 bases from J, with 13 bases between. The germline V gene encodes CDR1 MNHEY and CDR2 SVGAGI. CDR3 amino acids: CASSYAQGGDTEAFF. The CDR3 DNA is TGTGCCAGCAGTTACGCGCAGGGTGGGGACACTGAAGCTTTCTTT.

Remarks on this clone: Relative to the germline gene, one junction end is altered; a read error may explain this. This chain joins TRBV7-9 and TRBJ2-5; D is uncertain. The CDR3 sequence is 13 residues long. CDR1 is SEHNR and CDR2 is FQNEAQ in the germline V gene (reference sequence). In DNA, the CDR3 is TGTGCCAGCAGCTTAGCTTCCCATCCCGTGGGCGACTTC. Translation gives CASSLASHPVGDF. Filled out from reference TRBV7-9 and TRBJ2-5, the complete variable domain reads DTGVSQNPRHKITKRGQNVTFRCDPISEHNRLYWYRQTLGQGPEFLTYFQNEAQLEKSRLLSDRFSAERPKGSFSTLEIQRTEQGDSAMYLCASSLASHPVGDFGPGTRLLVL.

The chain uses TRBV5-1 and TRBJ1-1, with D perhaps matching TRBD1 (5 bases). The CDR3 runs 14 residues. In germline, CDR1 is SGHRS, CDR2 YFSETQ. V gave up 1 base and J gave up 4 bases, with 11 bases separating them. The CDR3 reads CASSLTGTSTEAFF. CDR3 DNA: TGCGCCAGCAGCTTGACAGGTACCTCCACTGAAGCTTTCTTT.

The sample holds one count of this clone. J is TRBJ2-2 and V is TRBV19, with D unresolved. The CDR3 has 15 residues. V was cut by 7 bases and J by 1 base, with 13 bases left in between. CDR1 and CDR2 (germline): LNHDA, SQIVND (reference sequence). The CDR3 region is CASTAPRLNTGELFF. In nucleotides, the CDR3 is TGTGCCAGTACCGCCCCGAGATTGAACACCGGGGAGCTGTTTTTT.

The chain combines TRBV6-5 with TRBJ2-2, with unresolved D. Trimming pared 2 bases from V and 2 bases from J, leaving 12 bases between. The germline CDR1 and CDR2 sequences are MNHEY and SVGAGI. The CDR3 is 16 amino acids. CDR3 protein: CASSYATPGNTGELFF. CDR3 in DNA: TGTGCCAGCAGTTACGCCACTCCGGGTAACACCGGGGAGCTGTTTTTT.

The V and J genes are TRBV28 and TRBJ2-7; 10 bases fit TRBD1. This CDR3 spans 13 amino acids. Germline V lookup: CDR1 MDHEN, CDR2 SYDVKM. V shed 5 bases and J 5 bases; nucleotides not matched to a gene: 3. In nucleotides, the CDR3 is TGTGCCAGCAGTGAGGACAGGGGGGACGAGCAGTACTTC. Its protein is CASSEDRGDEQYF.

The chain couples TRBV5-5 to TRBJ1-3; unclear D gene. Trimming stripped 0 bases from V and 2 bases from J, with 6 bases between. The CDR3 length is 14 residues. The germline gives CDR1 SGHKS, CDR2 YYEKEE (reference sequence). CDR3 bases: TGTGCCAGCAGCTTGGGAGCGCCTGGAAACACCATATATTTT. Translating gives CASSLGAPGNTIYF.

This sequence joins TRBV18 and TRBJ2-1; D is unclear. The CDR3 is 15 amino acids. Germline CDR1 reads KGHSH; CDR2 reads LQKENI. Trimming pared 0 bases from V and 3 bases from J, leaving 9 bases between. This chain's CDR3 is CASSPPLQFYNEQFF. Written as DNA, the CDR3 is TGTGCCAGCTCACCACCACTACAATTCTACAATGAGCAGTTCTTC.

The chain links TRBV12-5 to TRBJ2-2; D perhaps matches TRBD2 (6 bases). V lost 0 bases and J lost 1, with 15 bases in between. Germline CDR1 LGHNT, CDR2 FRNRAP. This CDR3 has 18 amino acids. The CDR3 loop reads CASGLVLGGPMNTGELFF. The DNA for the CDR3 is TGTGCTAGTGGTTTGGTACTGGGGGGTCCGATGAACACCGGGGAGCTGTTTTTT.

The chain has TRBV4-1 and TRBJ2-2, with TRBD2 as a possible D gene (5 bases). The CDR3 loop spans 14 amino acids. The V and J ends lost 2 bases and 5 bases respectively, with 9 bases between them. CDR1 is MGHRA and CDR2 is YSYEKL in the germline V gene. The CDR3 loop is CASSQSRGTGELFF. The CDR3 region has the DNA TGCGCCAGCAGCCAATCCCGGGGAACCGGGGAGCTGTTTTTT.

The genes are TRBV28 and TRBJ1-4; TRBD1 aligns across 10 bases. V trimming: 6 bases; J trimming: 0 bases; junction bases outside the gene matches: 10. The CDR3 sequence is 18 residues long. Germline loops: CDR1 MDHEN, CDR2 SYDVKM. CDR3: CASSLADRGDATNEKLFF. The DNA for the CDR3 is TGTGCCAGCAGCCTGGCGGACAGGGGGGATGCAACTAATGAAAAACTGTTTTTT.

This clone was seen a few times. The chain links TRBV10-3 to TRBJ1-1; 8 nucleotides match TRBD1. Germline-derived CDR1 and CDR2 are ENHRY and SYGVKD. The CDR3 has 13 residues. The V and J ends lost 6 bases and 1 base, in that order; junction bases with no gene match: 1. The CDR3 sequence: CAIRGTGNTEAFF. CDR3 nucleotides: TGTGCCATCAGGGGGACAGGGAACACTGAAGCTTTCTTT.

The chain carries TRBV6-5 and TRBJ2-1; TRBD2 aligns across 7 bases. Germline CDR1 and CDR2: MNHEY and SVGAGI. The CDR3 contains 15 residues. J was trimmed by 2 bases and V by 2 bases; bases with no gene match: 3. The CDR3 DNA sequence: TGTGCCAGCAGTTACGGGGGGGAGACCTACAATGAGCAGTTCTTC. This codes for CASSYGGETYNEQFF.

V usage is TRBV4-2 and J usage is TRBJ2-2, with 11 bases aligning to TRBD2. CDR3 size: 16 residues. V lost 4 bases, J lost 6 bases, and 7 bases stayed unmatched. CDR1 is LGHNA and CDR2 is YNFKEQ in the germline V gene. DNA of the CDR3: TGTGCCAGCAGCCCCAGGCTAGCGGGAGGCGCCGGGGAGCTGTTTTTT. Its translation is CASSPRLAGGAGELFF.

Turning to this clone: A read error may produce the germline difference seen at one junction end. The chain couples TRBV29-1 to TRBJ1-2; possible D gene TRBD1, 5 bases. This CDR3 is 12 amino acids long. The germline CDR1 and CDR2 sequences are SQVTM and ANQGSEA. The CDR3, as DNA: TGCAGCGTTGTAGGGGAATGGGGCGGTGCCTTTTTC. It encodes CSVVGEWGGAFF.

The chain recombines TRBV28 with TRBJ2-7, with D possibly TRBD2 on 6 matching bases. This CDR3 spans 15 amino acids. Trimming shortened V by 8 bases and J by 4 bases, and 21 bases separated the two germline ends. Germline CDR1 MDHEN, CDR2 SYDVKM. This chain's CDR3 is CASEVGGRRGYEQYF. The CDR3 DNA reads TGTGCCAGCGAAGTGGGGGGACGGAGAGGGTACGAGCAGTACTTC.

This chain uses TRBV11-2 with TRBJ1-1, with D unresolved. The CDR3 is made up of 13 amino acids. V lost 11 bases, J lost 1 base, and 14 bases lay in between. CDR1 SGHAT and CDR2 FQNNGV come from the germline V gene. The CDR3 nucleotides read TGTGCCGGAAGGATGGGCCAGAACACTGAAGCTTTCTTT. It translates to CAGRMGQNTEAFF.

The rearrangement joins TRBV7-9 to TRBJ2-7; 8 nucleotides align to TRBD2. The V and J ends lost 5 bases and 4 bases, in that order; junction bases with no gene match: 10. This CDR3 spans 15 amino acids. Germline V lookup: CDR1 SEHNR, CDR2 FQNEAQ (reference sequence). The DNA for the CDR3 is TGTGCCAGCAGCGCCCGAACTAGCGGACTTTACGAGCAGTACTTC. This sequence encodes CASSARTSGLYEQYF.

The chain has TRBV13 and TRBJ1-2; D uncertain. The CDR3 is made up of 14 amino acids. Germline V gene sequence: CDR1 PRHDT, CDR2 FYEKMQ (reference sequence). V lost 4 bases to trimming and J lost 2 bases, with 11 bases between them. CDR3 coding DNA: TGTGCCAGCAGCTCTCCGGGGTTAAACTATGGCTACACCTTC. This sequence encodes CASSSPGLNYGYTF.